The subject of this entry is one T cell receptor (beta chain). There is no known antigen for this receptor. No per-base quality is available; no much larger clone lies one base away. This sample is drawn from a study of vaccination effects on CD4 cells after COVID-19 (dated by TCRdb to about 2022). Some background on the complete study: In the ViraFEST assay, PBMC were stimulated with viral peptide pools, and antigen-specific CD4+ T cell clonotypes were then identified by expansion using TCR sequencing. The full study included 10 COVID-19 convalescent patients and a few SARS-CoV-2-naive healthy vaccine recipients. Participants received two doses of either the BNT162b2 or the mRNA-1273 mRNA SARS-CoV-2 vaccine. A few million PBMC per well were cultured with 9 to 10 ug/ml peptides in IMDM containing approximately 4.6% human AB serum, around 10 IU/ml IL-2 and gentamicin. In both COVID-19 convalescent patients and infection-naive vaccine recipients, the study compared SARS-CoV-2 spike-specific CD4+ TCR repertoires from before mRNA vaccination with those from after it. Cultures from other donors in the study were sequenced with the Oncomine TCR Beta short-read assay on an Illumina iSeq 100. Points the paper makes about the study in general: Both infection-induced and vaccine-induced clones contracted markedly at late post-vaccination timepoints, which is consistent with waning T cell responses. Among healthy vaccine recipients, nearly all vaccine-induced clones were SARS-CoV-2 mono-reactive, and only 1 of 255 was cross-reactive with common cold coronaviruses. The study was limited by a small number of convalescent patients and lacked early post-infection timepoints.

After approximately 11 days of culture, CD4+ T cells were isolated with the EasySep CD4+ T cell isolation kit. Healthy vaccine recipients had no prior SARS-CoV-2 infection, confirmed by negative nucleocapsid antibodies before and after vaccination. Half of the culture medium was replaced with fresh IL-2-containing medium on days 3 and 7. Unless noted otherwise, every peptide stimulation condition was cultured in triplicate wells. PBMC were separated from whole blood using Ficoll-Paque Plus gradient centrifugation and were then either cryopreserved at -140C or used fresh. The QIAamp micro DNA kit was used to extract genomic DNA from the cultured CD4+ T cells. From the germline V gene, CDR1 is KGHSH and CDR2 is LQKENI. Its CDR3 holds 14 amino acids, cysteine through phenylalanine. Left in the record is the CDR3 DNA by itself, 42 bases read in frame from the first base. Relative to germline, V is 0 bases shorter and J is 2 bases shorter, with 7 bases between their ends.

Library method: the immunoSEQ multiplex PCR assay. DNA from the cultured, isolated CD4+ T cells was subjected to TCR beta CDR3 sequencing. Under the source paper's analysis protocol: The analysis removed non-productive TCR sequences, trimmed reads to the CDR3 region, and retained only CDR3s that were 7 or more amino acids long. Antigen-specific clonotypes were identified with the MANAFEST web app by comparing expansion in peptide wells against reference cultures. To count as positive, a clone had to show expansion at FDR<0.05 compared with the reference and with all other wells, an odds ratio above 5, and a frequency above 0.1% in two replicate wells. A clonotype was defined as cross-reactive if the clonotype was significantly expanded both in SARS-CoV-2 spike wells and in at least one common cold coronavirus spike condition. CDR3 similarity was assessed by Levenshtein distance with the stringdist R package, and unrooted trees were built with ape in R 3.6.1. TCRdb provides this immuneACCESS table in a form limited to in-frame rearrangements. Some clones are lacking; in checked studies, under half of them reflect an unresolved V gene, and why the rest are absent is not known. The V and J calls and clone size were taken over from that table, and D and trimming were inferred from the DNA. In all, the sample holds some 31,000 clones, and 70% of those were seen once. Of the sample, 3% to 4% falls within the top ten clones.

The chain uses TRBV18 and TRBJ1-2; perhaps TRBD1 is the D gene, with 5 bases matching. This receptor was identified in a human donor who received a COVID-19 vaccine. Here the sequenced sample was CD4+ T cells from PBMCs cultured without peptide, taken before COVID-19 vaccination. This receptor has the CDR3 CASSPPGRNYGYTF. The nucleotide sequence reads TGTGCCAGCTCACCACCGGGACGGAACTATGGCTACACCTTC.